Each of the 30 T cell receptor beta chains below was sequenced from the same sample in a study of identical twins. One entry per CDR3 protein results from TCRdb running MiXCR on the 5' RACE reads. This repertoire shows around 570,000 distinct CDR3 sequences, 9.6% found once; its top ten account for under 3%. In addition, the sample was reused for a study of yellow fever vaccine responses in identical twins.

The sequenced sample consisted of PBMCs. The receptor source for this set is a young woman in good health.

This clonotype was detected only a few times. The chain carries TRBV7-2 and TRBJ2-1, with 7 positions matching TRBD2. The CDR3 extends over 17 amino acids. Germline CDR1 is SGHTA and CDR2 is FQGNSA. J was trimmed by 3 bases and V by 5 bases; bases with no gene match: 13. CDR3 sequence (DNA): TGTGCCAGCAGCCCCCGGGGTGGCGGGAGAAACTACAATGAGCAGTTCTTC. Amino acid sequence: CASSPRGGGRNYNEQFF. The full variable domain, completed using reference TRBV7-2 and TRBJ2-1, is GAGVSQSPSNKVTEKGKDVELRCDPISGHTALYWYRQSLGQGLEFLIYFQGNSAPDKSGLPSDRFSAERTGGSVSTLTIQRTQQEDSAVYLCASSPRGGGRNYNEQFFGPGTRLTVL.

The chain couples TRBV20-1 to TRBJ2-3; D gene uncertain. Trimming stripped 4 bases from V and 4 bases from J, with 9 bases between. The length of the CDR3 is 12 residues. Germline-derived CDR1 and CDR2 are DFQATT and SNEGSKA (reference sequence). As DNA, the CDR3 is TGCAGTGCTACCTTAGTAGCAGATACGCAGTATTTT. It translates to CSATLVADTQYF.

Many counts were recorded for this clonotype. The rearrangement links TRBV19 to TRBJ2-1; 9 bases match TRBD2. From germline, CDR1 is LNHDA and CDR2 SQIVND (reference sequence). The junction had 11 bases not matched to a gene; V was cut back by 4 bases and J by 7 bases. The CDR3 is 16 residues long. The CDR3 DNA reads as TGTGCCAGTAGTACTTTAGCGGGAGCGAAGAGGAATGAGCAGTTCTTC. Translation gives CASSTLAGAKRNEQFF.

This clonotype has more than one count but fewer than ten. One junction end does not reproduce the germline sequence, and a read error may be involved. This chain uses TRBV5-6 with TRBJ2-7; D ambiguous. Germline CDR1 is SGHDT and CDR2 is YYEEEE. The CDR3 covers 12 residues. The CDR3: CASSREKEQKDF. The CDR3, as DNA: TGTGCCAGCAGCAGGGAAAAGGAGCAAAAAGACTTC.

This clonotype has only a few counts. This rearrangement joins TRBV7-2 to TRBJ1-1; 10 nucleotides match TRBD1. The germline CDR1 and CDR2 sequences are SGHTA and FQGNSA. The length of the CDR3 is 17 residues. After removal of 5 bases from V and 0 bases from J, the junction contained 9 bases not matched to a gene. The CDR3 sequence is CASSRPRTGGMNTEAFF. The CDR3 nucleotides are TGTGCCAGCAGCCGACCCCGGACAGGGGGGATGAACACTGAAGCTTTCTTT. The entire variable domain, with the rest obtained from reference TRBV7-2 and TRBJ1-1, is as follows: GAGVSQSPSNKVTEKGKDVELRCDPISGHTALYWYRQSLGQGLEFLIYFQGNSAPDKSGLPSDRFSAERTGGSVSTLTIQRTQQEDSAVYLCASSRPRTGGMNTEAFFGQGTRLTVV.

There are a few counts of this clonotype. The chain couples TRBV7-9 to TRBJ2-7; D call uncertain. The CDR3 is 13 residues long. In germline, CDR1 is SEHNR, CDR2 FQNEAQ (reference sequence). Trimming took 5 bases from V and 13 from J, leaving 21 bases between them. The CDR3 protein is CASSPLPKPAAYF. As DNA, the CDR3 is TGTGCCAGCAGCCCCCTCCCGAAACCAGCCGCCTACTTC.

This chain links TRBV30 with TRBJ2-5; D perhaps matches TRBD2 (5 bases). The germline V gene has CDR1 GTSNPN and CDR2 SVGIG (reference sequence). CDR3 length: 13 amino acids. V was cut by 4 bases and J by 5 bases, with 14 bases left in between. CDR3 sequence (DNA): TGTGCCTGGACGAGGGCCATGGGCGAGACCCAGTACTTC. Encoded protein: CAWTRAMGETQYF.

This clonotype was detected ten times or more. This chain uses TRBV20-1 with TRBJ1-2, with 9 bases fitting TRBD1. Germline values: CDR1 DFQATT, CDR2 SNEGSKA (reference sequence). The CDR3 runs 12 residues. V was pared by 7 bases and J by 4 bases, with 4 bases of the junction left unmatched. The CDR3 region has the DNA TGCAGTGTAGGGACAGGGAGCTATGGCTACACCTTC. Translation gives CSVGTGSYGYTF.

This clonotype occurred many times. The J gene is TRBJ2-7, the V gene TRBV3-1; D not resolved. The CDR3 totals 11 residues. CDR1 LGHDT and CDR2 YNNKEL come from the germline V gene (reference sequence). V gave up 4 bases and J gave up 4 bases, with 5 bases separating them. The CDR3, as DNA: TGTGCCAGCAGCCGGAAATACGAGCAGTACTTC. This codes for CASSRKYEQYF.

This clonotype turned up a few times. This rearrangement joins TRBV5-1 to TRBJ1-2; no clear D gene. Trimming stripped 4 bases from V and 7 bases from J, with 14 bases between. Germline V gene sequence: CDR1 SGHRS, CDR2 YFSETQ. The CDR3 has 13 residues. The CDR3 region has the DNA TGCGCCAGCAGCCCGGACGAGGGAGGTGGCTACACCTTC. Protein sequence: CASSPDEGGGYTF.

The V gene is TRBV9, the J gene TRBJ2-7, with D perhaps TRBD2 (5 bases). CDR1 is SGDLS and CDR2 is YYNGEE in the germline V gene. The CDR3 contains 14 residues. The V gene lost 0 bases and the J gene lost 6 bases, with 13 bases spanning the gap. The CDR3 here is CASSVGQLGREQYF. CDR3 bases: TGTGCCAGCAGCGTAGGGCAACTAGGTCGCGAGCAGTACTTC.

This clonotype was picked up a small number of times. The CDR3: CAWSVRQGIEQYF. The CDR3 DNA sequence: TGTGCCTGGAGTGTTCGGCAGGGGATCGAGCAGTACTTC. J is TRBJ2-7 and V is TRBV30, with D possibly TRBD1 on 6 matching bases. The CDR3 spans 13 residues. The germline gives CDR1 GTSNPN, CDR2 SVGIG (reference sequence). With 0 bases removed from V and 6 bases from J, the gap between germline ends came to 12 bases.

This clonotype came up a few times. The chain carries TRBV27 and TRBJ2-7, with TRBD2 as a possible D gene (7 bases). Germline CDR1 reads MNHEY; CDR2 reads SMNVEV (reference sequence). The V end was cut by 4 bases, the J end by 7 bases, with 17 bases between. This CDR3 comprises 14 residues. CDR3 in amino acids: CASSWGRGAFEQYF. In nucleotides, the CDR3 is TGTGCCAGCAGTTGGGGTCGGGGGGCCTTTGAGCAGTACTTC.

This clonotype appeared many times. The chain has TRBV27 and TRBJ2-7; D may be TRBD1 (7 bases). V lost 2 bases to trimming and J lost 2 bases, with 13 bases between them. CDR3 length: 15 amino acids. CDR1 and CDR2 (germline): MNHEY, SMNVEV (reference sequence). CDR3 DNA: TGTGCCAGCAGTTTAGCGGGGACAGCTACCTACGAGCAGTACTTC. Translating it yields CASSLAGTATYEQYF.

At least ten counts were recorded for this clonotype. The J gene is TRBJ2-3, the V gene TRBV20-1; 9 bases line up with TRBD2. The CDR3 is made up of 16 amino acids. V trimming: 3 bases; J trimming: 6 bases; junction bases outside the gene matches: 13. Germline values: CDR1 DFQATT, CDR2 SNEGSKA (reference sequence). The CDR3 DNA is TGCAGTGCTAGGGTCGGTAGACTAGCGGTTCGCGATACGCAGTATTTT. Protein sequence: CSARVGRLAVRDTQYF.

The chain links TRBV7-6 to TRBJ2-1; D call uncertain. Germline assignment: CDR1 SGHVS and CDR2 FNYEAQ. Trimming cost V 3 bases and J 5 bases, with 8 bases left between them. The CDR3 consists of 13 residues. CDR3 loop: CASSFRLNNEQFF. The CDR3 DNA follows: TGTGCCAGCAGCTTTCGACTCAACAATGAGCAGTTCTTC. The entire variable domain, with the rest obtained from reference TRBV7-6 and TRBJ2-1, is as follows: GAGVSQSPRYKVTKRGQDVALRCDPISGHVSLYWYRQALGQGPEFLTYFNYEAQQDKSGLPNDRFSAERPEGSISTLTIQRTEQRDSAMYRCASSFRLNNEQFFGPGTRLTVL.

This clonotype was recorded many times. This sequence joins TRBV21-1 and TRBJ2-1. TRBV21-1 is a listed pseudogene. CDR3 size: 16 residues. CDR3 sequence reads: CASSKYVLRPYNEQFF. The CDR3 bases are TGTGCCAGCAGCAAATACGTCCTACGCCCCTACAATGAGCAGTTCTTC.

This clonotype was found many times. The chain combines TRBV14 with TRBJ2-3; D might be TRBD2 (6 bases). The germline gives CDR1 SGHDN, CDR2 FVKESK. Deletions cut 5 bases from V and 10 bases from J, with 22 bases between. The CDR3 is made up of 15 amino acids. This CDR3 is CASSGAGSSTRPQYF. As DNA, the CDR3 is TGTGCCAGCAGCGGGGCGGGATCCTCTACTCGTCCGCAGTATTTT. The whole variable domain, filled in from reference TRBV14 and TRBJ2-3, reads EAGVTQFPSHSVIEKGQTVTLRCDPISGHDNLYWYRRVMGKEIKFLLHFVKESKQDESGMPNNRFLAERTGGTYSTLKVQPAELEDSGVYFCASSGAGSSTRPQYFGPGTRLTVL.

Only a few counts were recorded for this clonotype. The chain employs TRBV4-2 and TRBJ2-5; no firm D call. V lost 1 base to trimming and J lost 1 base, with 7 bases between them. The germline V gene has CDR1 LGHNA and CDR2 YNFKEQ. This CDR3 comprises 14 residues. The CDR3 nucleotides are TGTGCCAGCAGCCAAGTCGGCAGCCAAGAGACCCAGTACTTC. Protein: CASSQVGSQETQYF.

This clonotype was found many times. The chain carries TRBV10-3 and TRBJ2-5; D ambiguous. Between the trimmed V and J ends, which lost 0 bases and 4 bases, there was a span of 15 bases. The V gene's germline CDR1 is ENHRY and CDR2 SYGVKD. This CDR3 contains 16 residues. The CDR3 reads CAISESRDSVGETQYF. CDR3 bases: TGTGCCATCAGTGAGTCTAGGGATTCGGTCGGAGAGACCCAGTACTTC.

This clonotype was seen ten or more times. V and J are TRBV20-1 and TRBJ2-5, with 10 bases identical to TRBD2. Trimming at V came to 2 bases and at J to 2 bases, leaving 8 bases not matched to a gene. This CDR3 has 16 residues. Germline CDR1 is DFQATT and CDR2 is SNEGSKA (reference sequence). The CDR3 DNA reads TGCAGTGCTAGAACCGGCAGCGGGAGGGTTCAAGAGACCCAGTACTTC. Translating it yields CSARTGSGRVQETQYF.

This clonotype was detected a few times. The CDR3 reads CSASSLGRGFF. The CDR3 DNA is TGCAGTGCTAGTTCCTTGGGCAGGGGATTCTTC. V is TRBV20-1 and J is TRBJ2-1; D is perhaps TRBD1 (6 bases). The CDR3 contains 11 residues. Germline assignment: CDR1 DFQATT and CDR2 SNEGSKA (reference sequence). Trimming stripped 3 bases from V and 16 bases from J, with 16 bases between.

With respect to this clonotype: A much larger clone is a single base away; this may be a read error. The V call is TRBV7-7, the J call TRBJ2-5; D might be TRBD1 (6 bases). Germline CDR1 is SSHAT and CDR2 is FNYEAQ (reference sequence). The CDR3 runs 13 residues. The chain's CDR3 is CASSATGYGTQNF. The DNA of the CDR3 is TGTGCTAGCAGCGCCACAGGGTATGGGACCCAGAACTTC. The variable domain in full, completed from reference TRBV7-7 and TRBJ2-5, reads GAGVSQSPRYKVTKRGQDVTLRCDPISSHATLYWYQQALGQGPEFLTYFNYEAQPDKSGLPSDRFSAERPEGSISTLTIQRTEQRDSAMYRCASSATGYGTQNFGPGTRLLVL.

This clonotype was seen a handful of times. The chain combines TRBV19 with TRBJ1-5, with 9 bases lining up with TRBD1. The CDR3 is made up of 16 amino acids. CDR1 LNHDA and CDR2 SQIVND come from the germline V gene (reference sequence). With 4 bases clipped from V and 7 bases from J, the junction kept 11 bases outside the gene matches. For the CDR3, the DNA is TGTGCCAGTAGTACCAGGACAGGGGAAGGAGGACAGCCCCAGCATTTT. It codes for CASSTRTGEGGQPQHF.

This clonotype was found a few times. The rearrangement links TRBV20-1 to TRBJ2-7; a weak D match, TRBD2 (5 bases). CDR3 length: 11 amino acids. In germline, CDR1 is DFQATT, CDR2 SNEGSKA (reference sequence). V was clipped by 2 bases and J by 4 bases, with 6 bases between them. Here the CDR3 DNA reads TGCAGTGCTAGAACGGGGTACGAGCAGTACTTC. Translation gives CSARTGYEQYF.

This clonotype was found many times. The rearrangement links TRBV29-1 to TRBJ2-7; TRBD1 might be the D (6 bases). Germline CDR1 reads SQVTM; CDR2 reads ANQGSEA. V lost 8 bases and J 2 bases, leaving 13 bases between the germline ends. This CDR3 comprises 12 residues. This chain's CDR3 is CSMKQGTYEQYF. The CDR3 bases are TGCAGCATGAAACAGGGAACCTACGAGCAGTACTTC.

This clonotype was observed many times. The chain joins TRBV12-3 or TRBV12-4 to TRBJ2-7, with unresolved D. The CDR3 consists of 14 residues. Trimming left V 5 bases short and J 3 bases short, with 14 bases between. The CDR3: CASSPGPVLYEQYF. CDR3 nucleotides: TGTGCCAGCAGTCCCGGCCCCGTTCTCTACGAGCAGTACTTC.

The J gene is TRBJ2-2, the V gene TRBV6-4; TRBD1 might be the D (5 bases). The CDR3 contains 14 residues. V lost 5 bases and J lost 2, with 9 bases in between. Per the germline V gene, CDR1 is MRHNA and CDR2 is SNTAGT. The CDR3 DNA reads as TGTGCCAGCAGTTATCAGGGAAACACCGGGGAGCTGTTTTTT. It translates to CASSYQGNTGELFF.

This chain connects TRBV6-2 or TRBV6-3 to TRBJ2-3; 8 bases fit TRBD1. Germline V gene lookup returns CDR1 MNHEY and CDR2 SVGEGT. The CDR3 totals 16 residues. V dropped 2 bases and J dropped 4; count of bases not matched to a gene: 8. CDR3 bases: TGTGCCAGCAGTTACCGTACGGGACAGGATCCAGATACGCAGTATTTT. Translation gives CASSYRTGQDPDTQYF.

V and J are TRBV10-2 and TRBJ1-1, with a tentative D call TRBD1 (5 bases). Trimming removed 2 bases at V and 0 bases at J, with 7 bases between. The CDR3 sequence is 14 residues long. Germline values: CDR1 WSHSY, CDR2 SAAADI. CDR3 protein: CASSERGMNTEAFF. CDR3 nucleotide sequence: TGCGCCAGCAGTGAGAGGGGAATGAACACTGAAGCTTTCTTT.